The 11 T cell receptor beta chains below come from one sample, sequenced in a study of T cells and copy number aberrations in small-cell lung cancer. The protocol was immunoSEQ multiplex PCR, while the TCRdb copy is restricted to in-frame clones and leaves out a portion. The sample lists roughly 400 clones, about four fifths seen once, with roughly 6.7% in the top ten. The source material was tumor tissue. Receptors were obtained from a woman aged 70-85 years with small cell lung cancer.

The CDR3 region is CSVGGGSNEQYF. In nucleotides, the CDR3 is TGCAGCGTTGGCGGCGGGAGCAACGAGCAGTACTTC. This sequence joins TRBV29-1 and TRBJ2-7; 7 nucleotides match TRBD2. Germline assignment: CDR1 SQVTM and CDR2 ANQGSEA. CDR3 length: 12 residues. V gave up 4 bases and J gave up 5 bases; unmatched junction bases: 5.

V and J are TRBV11-2 and TRBJ2-1; 9 positions agree with TRBD2. Trimming removed 2 bases from V and 0 bases from J; junction bases left unmatched: 5. The CDR3 loop spans 17 amino acids. Germline CDR1 SGHAT, CDR2 FQNNGV. The CDR3 coding sequence is TGTGCCAGCAGCTTACGGCATAGCGGGAGCTCCTACAATGAGCAGTTCTTC. Translated, it gives CASSLRHSGSSYNEQFF.

This clone occurred once. This chain connects TRBV4-3 to TRBJ2-7; 10 bases are a match to TRBD2. Per germline, CDR1 LGHNA and CDR2 YSLEER. The CDR3 sequence is 16 residues long. Trimming at V came to 0 bases and at J to 4 bases, leaving 6 bases not matched to a gene. For the CDR3, the DNA is TGCGCCAGCAGCCAAGAAGCGGGAGGGCCTTTTTACGAGCAGTACTTC. It codes for CASSQEAGGPFYEQYF.

The rearrangement links TRBV5-1 to TRBJ2-3; 8 bases are a match to TRBD1. The CDR3 runs 15 residues. Per the germline V gene, CDR1 is SGHRS and CDR2 is YFSETQ. After removal of 3 bases from V and 1 base from J, the junction contained 4 bases not matched to a gene. The CDR3 DNA follows: TGCGCCAGCAGCTCCGGACAGGGACGCACAGATACGCAGTATTTT. Residues: CASSSGQGRTDTQYF. The full variable domain, completed using reference TRBV5-1 and TRBJ2-3, is KAGVTQTPRYLIKTRGQQVTLSCSPISGHRSVSWYQQTPGQGLQFLFEYFSETQRNKGNFPGRFSGRQFSNSRSEMNVSTLELGDSALYLCASSSGQGRTDTQYFGPGTRLTVL.

The rearrangement links TRBV4-3 to TRBJ2-1; 10 bases fit TRBD2. V lost 2 bases to trimming and J lost 6 bases; unmatched junction nucleotides: 16. Germline values: CDR1 LGHNA, CDR2 YSLEER. This CDR3 has 19 residues. CDR3 sequence: CASSQILLTGTSASNEQFF. In DNA form, the CDR3 reads TGCGCCAGCAGCCAAATCCTTTTAACCGGGACTAGCGCTTCCAATGAGCAGTTCTTC.

The chain employs TRBV5-6 and TRBJ2-6, with D uncertain. The germline gives CDR1 SGHDT, CDR2 YYEEEE. The CDR3 covers 17 residues. Trimming stripped 6 bases from V and 5 bases from J, with 21 bases between. In DNA form, the CDR3 reads TGTGCCAGCACGAATATCAATAGTCAAAGTCGGGCCAACGTCCTGACTTTC. It translates to CASTNINSQSRANVLTF.

The gene calls are TRBV18 and TRBJ1-4; TRBD1 might be the D (5 bases). In germline, CDR1 is KGHSH, CDR2 LQKENI. V gave up 6 bases and J gave up 5 bases, with 10 bases separating them. The CDR3 is 13 residues long. The CDR3 sequence is CASSLRGNEKLFF. In nucleotides, the CDR3 is TGTGCCAGCTCTCTAAGGGGCAATGAAAAACTGTTTTTT.

The genes are TRBV14 and TRBJ2-1; TRBD1 matches 7 bases. In germline, CDR1 is SGHDN, CDR2 FVKESK. V dropped 4 bases and J dropped 4; count of bases not matched to a gene: 16. This CDR3 has 18 residues. CDR3 coding DNA: TGTGCCAGCAGCCCCCGCCTAACACAGGGGCTATATTACAATGAGCAGTTCTTC. Amino acids: CASSPRLTQGLYYNEQFF.

DNA of the CDR3: TGTGCCAGCAGCCTCACCGGGACAGGGGTTGAAAAACTGTTTTTT. Encoded protein: CASSLTGTGVEKLFF. V gene TRBV27 combines with J gene TRBJ1-4, with TRBD1 identical over 10 bases. The germline V gene has CDR1 MNHEY and CDR2 SMNVEV (reference sequence). The CDR3 loop spans 15 amino acids. V lost 6 bases to trimming and J lost 7 bases; unmatched junction nucleotides: 8. Variable domain in full (rest from reference TRBV27 and TRBJ1-4): EAQVTQNPRYLITVTGKKLTVTCSQNMNHEYMSWYRQDPGLGLRQIYYSMNVEVTDKGDVPEGYKVSRKEKRNFPLILESPSPNQTSLYFCASSLTGTGVEKLFFGSGTQLSVL.

The chain has TRBV4-2 and TRBJ2-3; TRBD1 aligns across 8 bases. CDR1 is LGHNA and CDR2 is YNFKEQ in the germline V gene. V lost 4 bases to trimming and J lost 4 bases; unmatched junction nucleotides: 4. The CDR3 loop spans 14 amino acids. The CDR3 DNA is TGTGCCAGCAGCCCCAGGGGGCCGGCAGATACGCAGTATTTT. Amino acid sequence: CASSPRGPADTQYF.

The chain links TRBV11-3 to TRBJ2-1; TRBD1 matches at 10 bases. Germline CDR1 and CDR2: SGHNT and YENEEA. The CDR3 totals 16 residues. Trimming took 5 bases from V and 6 from J; bases not matched to a gene: 10. The DNA of the CDR3 is TGTGCCAGCAGCCTTGGGCCGGGACAGGGGTTCAATGAGCAGTTCTTC. The encoded protein is CASSLGPGQGFNEQFF.